The sequence of this T cell receptor beta chain was determined in a study of cytomegalovirus exposure and HLA in healthy donors. Study observations and caveats: A few CMV-associated chains were confirmed in vitro to be specific for CMV antigens. An analysis done earlier found most TCR beta V segments productive about 87% or about 30% of the time. As a later analysis showed, several of the most significant clusters appeared to be linked to common viral pathogens.

A word on this clone: The antigen is not known.

Germline loops: CDR1 LGHNA, CDR2 YSLEER. There are 15 residues in the CDR3. V gave up 3 bases and J gave up 1 base, with 11 bases separating them. 13 Jbeta primers and 60 Vbeta primers were used for the PCR. Measured with immunoSEQ multiplex PCR; TCRdb has only the in-frame clones, and not every one. This sample carries more than 100,000 clones, 75% to 85% of them seen once, and the ten largest clones take about 10%. Material: PBMCs. V and J are TRBV4-3 and TRBJ2-3; D not certain. This clonotype originated in a female donor in good health and CMV-seropositive. The CDR3 reads CASSQRMWGTDTQYF. In DNA form, the CDR3 reads TGCGCCAGCAGCCAGAGGATGTGGGGCACAGATACGCAGTATTTT.